This T cell receptor (beta chain) comes out of a study of Ad26.COV2.S vaccination and SARS-CoV-2 variants. The overall study: Enrollment placed the donor in the COV1001 Ad26.COV2.S trial arm. Doses of Ad26.COV2.S were injected into muscle once or twice, 56 days apart.

As for treatment: some 19 received Ad26.COV2.S at low or high dose, single or two shots; 5 received placebo; per-sample allocation not given. Each sample was drawn 63 days after the first injection (of vaccine or placebo). Here immunoSEQ multiplex PCR was the method, and the copy in TCRdb shows in-frame clones only, minus some. The data show hundreds of thousands of clones, roughly 90% seen once. Per the germline V gene, CDR1 is LNHDA and CDR2 is SQIVND (reference sequence). The germline V and J ends were trimmed by 1 base and 4 bases, with 23 bases remaining between them. CDR3 length: 18 residues. General study points: Vaccine and placebo groups showed comparable non-spike TCR breadth. Vaccine recipients had higher spike-specific TCR breadth than placebo recipients.

About this clone itself: The antigen is unknown.

The sample here was peripheral blood, taken in a trial of Ad26.COV2.S vaccine versus placebo. This receptor was identified in a person aged 18-60 years who received the Ad26.COV2.S COVID-19 vaccine or a placebo. J is TRBJ2-7 and V is TRBV19; maybe TRBD1 (6 bases). CDR3 in amino acids: CASSIVLDRGLTAYEQYF. Written as DNA, the CDR3 is TGTGCCAGTAGTATAGTCTTGGACAGAGGTCTAACGGCGTACGAGCAGTACTTC.